This T cell receptor (beta chain) emerged from a study of human T cells and chemical hapten exposure. Study as a whole: Patients were mainly female, each with alopecia areata, totalis or universalis.

As for time point: patch test 3, about 24 weeks after DPC sensitization. Specified treatment: therapeutic diphenylcyclopropenone sensitization with weekly scalp DPC. This clonotype was counted at least ten times. Its target is unknown. The library attached unique molecular identifiers to individual cDNA molecules. TCRdb fed the RACE reads into MiXCR, producing one record per CDR3 protein. The sample shows over 65,000 distinct CDR3 sequences, approximately 10% of them seen only once. Broader study findings: Alopecia was present in the donors, so their immune response may differ from healthy people's. Sensitizing with DPC caused no change in TCRs above 1 in 1000 frequency.

Per the germline V gene, CDR1 is SGHTA and CDR2 is FQGNSA. V shed 2 bases and J shed 0 bases, with 14 bases lying between them. The CDR3 covers 16 residues. Here the sequenced sample was whole blood, taken in connection with sensitization to the hapten diphenylcyclopropenone (DPC). The chain recombines TRBV7-2 with TRBJ2-7; the D gene could be TRBD1 or TRBD2 (5 bases each). The sequence derives from a woman aged 45 to 65 with alopecia areata. Some clones in this sample may be carry-over from other donors' samples. CDR3 loop: CASSLWSGTNSYEQYF. As DNA, the CDR3 is TGTGCCAGCAGCTTATGGTCCGGGACGAACTCCTACGAGCAGTACTTC.